A selection of T cell receptor beta chains follows, all from one sample in a study of cytomegalovirus exposure and HLA in healthy donors. The method was immunoSEQ multiplex PCR; TCRdb's version includes in-frame clones alone and lacks a portion of them. The data hold some 200,000 clones, with around 79% observed a single time. Input material: PBMCs. The receptors stem from a male donor in good health and CMV-seropositive. CDR3s include the opening cysteine and the closing phenylalanine or tryptophan. D genes are given only for firm matches. Size values are once, few and many counts, or a class for expanded clones, and some rows have none.

V	D	J	length	size	DNA	CDR3
TRBV7-9	NA	TRBJ1-1	15	NA	TGTTCCAGCAGCTCATTGACCCTTGAGATCGAGGAGGCTTTCTTT	CSSSSLTLEIEEAFF
TRBV6-6	TRBD2	TRBJ2-3	16	NA	TGTGCCAGCAGCGCCCTAGCGGGGGGTATCACAGATACGCAGTATTTT	CASSALAGGITDTQYF
TRBV4-3	NA	TRBJ1-2	15	NA	TGCGCCAGCAGCCAAGAGAGGTACGGGGTATATGGCTACACCTTC	CASSQERYGVYGYTF
TRBV27	TRBD1	TRBJ2-7	16	NA	TGTGCCAGCAGGACAGGGGGCCTGGTAAGTCCCTGCGAGCAGTACTTC	CASRTGGLVSPCEQYF
TRBV28	TRBD2	TRBJ2-7	13	NA	TGTGCCAGCCTAGCGGGAGGGAAATACGAGCAGTACTTC	CASLAGGKYEQYF
TRBV27	NA	TRBJ2-5	12	NA	TGTGCCAGCAGTTCGGGGGAAGAGACCCAGTACTTC	CASSSGEETQYF
TRBV23-1	NA	TRBJ2-2	16	NA	TGCGCCAGCAGTCACGGGGCAGGGGACGACACCGGGGAGCTGTTTTTT	CASSHGAGDDTGELFF
TRBV11-1	NA	TRBJ2-1	16	NA	TGTGCCAGCAGCTTAGGGAGGAAGCGGGTCTACAATGAGCAGTTCTTC	CASSLGRKRVYNEQFF
TRBV30	TRBD2	TRBJ2-3	16	NA	TGTGCCTGGAGTTCACGACTAGCGGCCATCGTTGATACGCAGTATTTT	CAWSSRLAAIVDTQYF
TRBV6-1	TRBD2	TRBJ2-3	15	NA	TGTGCCAGCAGTGAGAGCCTAGCGGGAGCCGATACGCAGTATTTT	CASSESLAGADTQYF
TRBV5-6	NA	TRBJ2-7	15	NA	TGTGCCAGCAGCTTGGAATTAGCGCGTACCTACGAGCAGTACTTC	CASSLELARTYEQYF
TRBV11-1	NA	TRBJ2-5	14	NA	TGTGCCAGCAGCCTCGGGGTAGGCCAAGAGACCCAGTACTTC	CASSLGVGQETQYF
TRBV7-8	NA	TRBJ2-7	13	NA	TGTGCCAGCAGCTTTCCGGGATTCTACGAGCAGTACTTC	CASSFPGFYEQYF
TRBV15	NA	TRBJ2-5	17	NA	TGTGCCACCAGCAGAGGGGGGCTAGGGGATTTCGGAGAGACCCAGTACTTC	CATSRGGLGDFGETQYF
TRBV6-6	NA	TRBJ2-7	13	NA	TGTGCCAGCAGTTACCCCGGGGGCTACGAGCAGTACTTC	CASSYPGGYEQYF
TRBV6-5	NA	TRBJ2-7	14	NA	TGTGCCAGCAGTTACGCACGCGGGGCCTACGAGCAGTACTTC	CASSYARGAYEQYF
TRBV7-9	TRBD1	TRBJ1-1	16	NA	TGTGCCAGCAGCTTGTTACGGGACAGGGGGCTCACTGAAGCTTTCTTT	CASSLLRDRGLTEAFF
TRBV7-8	TRBD1	TRBJ1-4	16	NA	TGTGCCAGCAGCTCCCAGTCAGACAGGGGAGAGGAAAAACTGTTTTTT	CASSSQSDRGEEKLFF
TRBV5-1	NA	TRBJ2-1	15	NA	TGCGCCAGCAGCCCCGAAGGACAGTTTTACAATGAGCAGTTCTTC	CASSPEGQFYNEQFF
TRBV19	NA	TRBJ2-6	16	NA	TGTGCCAGTAGTATCGGACAGTCCTCTGGGGCCAACGTCCTGACTTTC	CASSIGQSSGANVLTF
TRBV5-4	NA	TRBJ1-2	13	few	TGTGCCAGCAGCTTACAGACTAACTATGGCTACACCTTC	CASSLQTNYGYTF
TRBV5-4	NA	TRBJ1-5	14	few	TGCGCCAGCAGCCCCGGGAATTTCGGGCAGCCCCAGCATTTT	CASSPGNFGQPQHF
TRBV28	TRBD2	TRBJ2-1	19	NA	TGTGCCAGCCTATCCCTCGTCGGGGGGGCCGAATTAGTCTACAATGAGCAGTTCTTC	CASLSLVGGAELVYNEQFF
TRBV19	TRBD1	TRBJ1-1	14	NA	TGTGCCAGTAGTATTGGACAGGGGGGAACTGAAGCTTTCTTT	CASSIGQGGTEAFF
TRBV2	TRBD1	TRBJ1-1	14	NA	TGTGCCAGCAGTGAAGCGGGGGACAGGGGGCGAGCTTTCTTT	CASSEAGDRGRAFF
TRBV7-8	TRBD1	TRBJ1-1	17	few	TGTGCCAGCAGCCCCGGGACAGGGATCGGGGTGAACACTGAAGCTTTCTTT	CASSPGTGIGVNTEAFF
TRBV6-5	TRBD2	TRBJ2-1	16	NA	TGTGCCAGCAGTTACTGGGGGACTAGCGGCTACAATGAGCAGTTCTTC	CASSYWGTSGYNEQFF
TRBV29-1	TRBD1	TRBJ1-2	14	NA	TGCAGCGTTTCCCCGGGACAGGAGAACTATGGCTACACCTTC	CSVSPGQENYGYTF
TRBV13	TRBD1	TRBJ1-4	19	few	TGTGCCAGCAGCTCCAACCGGGACAGGGTTTCGGGTATAAATGAAAAACTGTTTTTT	CASSSNRDRVSGINEKLFF
TRBV28	TRBD2	TRBJ2-2	13	NA	TGTGCCAGCATACGGGGGGACGCCGGGGAGCTGTTTTTT	CASIRGDAGELFF
TRBV5-6	TRBD2	TRBJ2-7	17	NA	TGTGCCAGCAGCTTCGCAGCGAAGGGACTAGCCGCCTACGAGCAGTACTTC	CASSFAAKGLAAYEQYF
TRBV18	NA	TRBJ2-5	14	few	TGTGCCAGCACGCGGGACAGAAACCAAGAGACCCAGTACTTC	CASTRDRNQETQYF
TRBV7-3	NA	TRBJ2-5	12	NA	TGTGCTACAATAGCGACTGAAGAGACCCAGTACTTC	CATIATEETQYF
TRBV7-3	NA	TRBJ2-6	18	NA	TGTGCCAGCAGCTTAAGTGACTCGTCTATCTCTGGGGCCAACGTCCTGACTTTC	CASSLSDSSISGANVLTF
TRBV19	TRBD1	TRBJ2-5	14	once	TGTGCCAGTAGTCAGGGGGCGGTGACGGAGACCCAGTACTTC	CASSQGAVTETQYF
TRBV30	NA	TRBJ1-2	13	once	TGTGCCTGGAGTTACAGGGCCAACTATGGCTACACCTTC	CAWSYRANYGYTF
TRBV14	TRBD1	TRBJ2-4	15	NA	TGTGCCAGCAGCCAAGTGACGGGACAGGGAAACATTCAGTACTTC	CASSQVTGQGNIQYF
TRBV5-1	NA	TRBJ2-7	16	NA	TGCGCCAGCAGCTATTCCCTAAGCGGGTCGGCCTACGAGCAGTACTTC	CASSYSLSGSAYEQYF
TRBV28	NA	TRBJ2-3	13	NA	TGTGCCAGCAGTTCGTCGATCTCGGAGGCGCAGTATTTT	CASSSSISEAQYF
TRBV9	NA	TRBJ1-1	14	NA	TGTGCCAGCAGCGCAGGCGGGGTCGGCACTGAAGCTTTCTTT	CASSAGGVGTEAFF